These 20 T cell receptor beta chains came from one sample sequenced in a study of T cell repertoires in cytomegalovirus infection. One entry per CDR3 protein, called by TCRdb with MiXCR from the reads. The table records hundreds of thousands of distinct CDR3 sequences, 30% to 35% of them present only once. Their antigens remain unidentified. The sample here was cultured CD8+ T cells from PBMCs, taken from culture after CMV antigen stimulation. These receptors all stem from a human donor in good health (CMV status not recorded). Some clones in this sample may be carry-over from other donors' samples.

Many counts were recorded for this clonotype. The CDR3 region has the DNA TGTGCCAGCAGCTTTAGTCAGGGAAGAGCCAGCACAGATACGCAGTATTTT. Amino acid sequence: CASSFSQGRASTDTQYF. This chain links TRBV7-6 with TRBJ2-3, with a possible D match to TRBD1 (5 bases). CDR1 and CDR2 from the germline V gene are SGHVS and FNYEAQ. The length of the CDR3 is 17 residues. V lost 3 bases to trimming and J lost 0 bases, with 16 bases between them. The variable domain in full, with the rest retrieved from reference TRBV7-6 and TRBJ2-3, is GAGVSQSPRYKVTKRGQDVALRCDPISGHVSLYWYRQALGQGPEFLTYFNYEAQQDKSGLPNDRFSAERPEGSISTLTIQRTEQRDSAMYRCASSFSQGRASTDTQYFGPGTRLTVL.

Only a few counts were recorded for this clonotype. Here the CDR3 DNA reads TGTGCCAGCAGCTCCACCCCGGGACAGGGGGCGCCGGGAGCCAAAAACATTCAGTACTTC. This sequence encodes CASSSTPGQGAPGAKNIQYF. The chain has TRBV7-9 and TRBJ2-4; TRBD1 matches 12 bases. The CDR3 consists of 20 residues. Unmatched junction bases numbered 13, after V lost 4 bases and J lost 0 bases. Germline CDR1 and CDR2: SEHNR and FQNEAQ (reference sequence).

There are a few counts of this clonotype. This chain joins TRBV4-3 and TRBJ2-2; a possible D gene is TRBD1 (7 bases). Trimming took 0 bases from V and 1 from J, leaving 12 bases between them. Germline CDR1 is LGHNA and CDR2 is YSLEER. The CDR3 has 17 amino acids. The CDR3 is CASSQERGQMNTGELFF. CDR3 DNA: TGCGCCAGCAGCCAAGAGCGGGGACAGATGAACACCGGGGAGCTGTTTTTT.

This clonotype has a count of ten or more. The CDR3: CASSVEGPDYHNEQFF. The CDR3 region has the DNA TGTGCCAGCAGCGTAGAAGGGCCAGACTATCACAATGAGCAGTTCTTC. V is TRBV9 and J is TRBJ2-1, with D possibly matching TRBD2 (5 bases). The V end lost 0 bases, the J end lost 5 bases, and 15 bases lay between the germline ends. Germline CDR1 SGDLS, CDR2 YYNGEE. CDR3 length: 16 amino acids.

The CDR3 region has the DNA TGCGCCAGCAGCAACCGACGGGACACTGAAGCTTTCTTT. The encoded protein is CASSNRRDTEAFF. The V call is TRBV4-1, the J call TRBJ1-1; D not certain. The CDR3 has 13 amino acids. The germline V gene has CDR1 MGHRA and CDR2 YSYEKL. V gave up 5 bases and J gave up 3 bases, with 10 bases separating them.

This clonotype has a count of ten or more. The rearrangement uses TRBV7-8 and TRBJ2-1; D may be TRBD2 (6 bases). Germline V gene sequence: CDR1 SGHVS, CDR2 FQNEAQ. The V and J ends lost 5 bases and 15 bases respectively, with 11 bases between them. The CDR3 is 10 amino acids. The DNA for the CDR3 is TGTGCCAGCAGCGGGGGGTCCCGGTTCTTC. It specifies CASSGGSRFF.

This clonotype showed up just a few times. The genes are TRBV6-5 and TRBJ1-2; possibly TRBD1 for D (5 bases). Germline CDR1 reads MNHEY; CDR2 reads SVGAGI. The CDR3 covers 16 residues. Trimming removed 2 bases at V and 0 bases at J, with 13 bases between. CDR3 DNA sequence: TGTGCCAGCAGTTACGGAGGACAATTATCTAACTATGGCTACACCTTC. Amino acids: CASSYGGQLSNYGYTF.

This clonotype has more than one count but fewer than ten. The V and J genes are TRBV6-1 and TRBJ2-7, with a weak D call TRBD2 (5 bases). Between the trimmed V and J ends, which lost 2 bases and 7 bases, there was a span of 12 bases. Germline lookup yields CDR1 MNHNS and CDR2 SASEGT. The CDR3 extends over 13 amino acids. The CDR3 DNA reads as TGTGCCAGCAGTGAATTTACGGTAGCGGAGCAGTACTTC. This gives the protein CASSEFTVAEQYF.

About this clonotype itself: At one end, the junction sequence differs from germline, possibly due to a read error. The CDR3 DNA follows: TGCGCCAGCAGCCTAGGGGGAGGGTACAATGACCAGTTCTTC. Its protein product is CASSLGGGYNDQFF. The gene calls are TRBV4-3 and TRBJ2-1; TRBD2 might be the D (7 bases). Germline V gene lookup returns CDR1 LGHNA and CDR2 YSLEER. The CDR3 consists of 14 residues.

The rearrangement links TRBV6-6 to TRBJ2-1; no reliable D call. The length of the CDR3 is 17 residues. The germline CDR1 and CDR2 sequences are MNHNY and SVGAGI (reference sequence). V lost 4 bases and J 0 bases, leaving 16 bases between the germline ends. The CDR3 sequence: CASSSLVARSSYNEQFF. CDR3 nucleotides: TGTGCCAGCAGTTCCCTAGTGGCCCGAAGCTCCTACAATGAGCAGTTCTTC.

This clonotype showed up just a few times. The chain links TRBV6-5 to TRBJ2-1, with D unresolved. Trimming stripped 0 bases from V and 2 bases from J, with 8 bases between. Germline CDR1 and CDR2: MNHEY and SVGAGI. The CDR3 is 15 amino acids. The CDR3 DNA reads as TGTGCCAGCAGTTACTCAGGGTCACCCTACAATGAGCAGTTCTTC. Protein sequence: CASSYSGSPYNEQFF.

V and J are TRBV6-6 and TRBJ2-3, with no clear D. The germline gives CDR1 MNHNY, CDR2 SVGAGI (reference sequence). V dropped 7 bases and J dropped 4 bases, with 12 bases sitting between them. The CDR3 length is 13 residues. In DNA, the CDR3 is TGTGCCAGCATTCGGGCGAGGTCAGATACGCAGTATTTT. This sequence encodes CASIRARSDTQYF.

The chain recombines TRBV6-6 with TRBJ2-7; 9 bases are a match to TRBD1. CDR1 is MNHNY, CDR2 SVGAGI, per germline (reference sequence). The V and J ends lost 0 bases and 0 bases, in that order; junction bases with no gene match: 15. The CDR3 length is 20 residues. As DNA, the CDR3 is TGTGCCAGCAGTTACTCAGGGGATAATGGACAGGGGCAGAGCTCCTACGAGCAGTACTTC. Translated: CASSYSGDNGQGQSSYEQYF.

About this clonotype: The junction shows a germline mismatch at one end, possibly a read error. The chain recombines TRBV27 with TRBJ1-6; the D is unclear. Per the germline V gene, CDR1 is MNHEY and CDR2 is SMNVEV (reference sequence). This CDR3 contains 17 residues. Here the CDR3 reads CTSSLVGVKFYNSPLHF. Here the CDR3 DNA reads TGTACCAGCAGTTTGGTGGGTGTGAAGTTTTATAATTCACCCCTCCACTTT.

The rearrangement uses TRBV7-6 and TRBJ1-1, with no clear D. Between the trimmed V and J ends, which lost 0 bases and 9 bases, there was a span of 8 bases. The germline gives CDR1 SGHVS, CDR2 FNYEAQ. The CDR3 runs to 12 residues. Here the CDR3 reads CASSLAAGQAFF. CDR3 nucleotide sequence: TGTGCCAGCAGCTTAGCGGCCGGCCAAGCTTTCTTT.

This chain's CDR3 is CSASGVIGPGFTGELFF. The CDR3 region has the DNA TGCAGTGCTAGTGGAGTTATAGGCCCCGGTTTTACCGGGGAGCTGTTTTTT. V usage is TRBV20-1 and J usage is TRBJ2-2; no clear D. The CDR3 length is 17 residues. Trimming removed 3 bases from V and 5 bases from J, with 22 bases in between. In germline, CDR1 is DFQATT, CDR2 SNEGSKA (reference sequence).

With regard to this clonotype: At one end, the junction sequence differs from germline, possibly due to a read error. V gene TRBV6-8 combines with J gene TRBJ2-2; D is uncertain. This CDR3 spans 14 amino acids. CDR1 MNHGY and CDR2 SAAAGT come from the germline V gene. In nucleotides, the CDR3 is TGTGTCAGCAGTTACGGGTTAAACACCGGGGAGCTGTTTTTT. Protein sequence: CVSSYGLNTGELFF.

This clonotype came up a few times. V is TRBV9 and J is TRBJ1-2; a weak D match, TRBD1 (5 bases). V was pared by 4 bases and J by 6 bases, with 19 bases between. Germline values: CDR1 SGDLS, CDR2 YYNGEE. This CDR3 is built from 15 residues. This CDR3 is CASSPHLGGMDGYTF. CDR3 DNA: TGTGCCAGCAGCCCACACCTCGGGGGGATGGATGGCTACACCTTC.

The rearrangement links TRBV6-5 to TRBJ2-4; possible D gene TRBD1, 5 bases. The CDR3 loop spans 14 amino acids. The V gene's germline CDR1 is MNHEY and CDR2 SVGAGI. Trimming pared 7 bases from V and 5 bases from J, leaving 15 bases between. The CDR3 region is CASKASRVENIQYF. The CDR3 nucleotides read TGTGCCAGCAAGGCATCCAGGGTGGAAAACATTCAGTACTTC.

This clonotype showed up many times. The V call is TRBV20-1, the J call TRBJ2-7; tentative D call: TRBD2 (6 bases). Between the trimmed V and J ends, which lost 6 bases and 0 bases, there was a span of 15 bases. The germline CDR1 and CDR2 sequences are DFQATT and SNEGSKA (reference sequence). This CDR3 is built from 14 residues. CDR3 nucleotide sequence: TGCAGTGCCACCCGGGACTTCAGCTCCTACGAGCAGTACTTC. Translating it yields CSATRDFSSYEQYF.